The TCR beta chain under discussion was sequenced for a study of cytomegalovirus exposure and HLA in healthy donors. Study-level information: HLA-typed donors were the source of about 85 million unique TCRs, which an early data release held.

Both 60 Vbeta primers and 13 Jbeta primers went into the PCR. Some clones are missing from TCRdb's copy, which holds only in-frame ones; the method was immunoSEQ multiplex PCR. The sample has 250,000 to 300,000 clones, over 90% seen once; the top ten hold about 1.8%. Germline V gives CDR1 SGHAT, CDR2 FQNNGV. The CDR3 sequence is 14 residues long. Trimming took 2 bases from V and 5 from J; bases not matched to a gene: 5. The source of this sequence is a girl aged 2 to 9 in good health and CMV-seronegative. Sequenced material: PBMCs. The chain joins TRBV11-2 to TRBJ1-2; 7 bases align to TRBD1. The DNA of the CDR3 is TGTGCCAGCAGCTTAATGACAGGGAGATATGGCTACACCTTC. Translating it yields CASSLMTGRYGYTF.